These 17 T cell receptor beta chains share one sample of origin, sequenced in a study of OX40 agonist ivuxolimab in advanced cancers. This table comes from immunoSEQ multiplex PCR, and its TCRdb copy is limited to in-frame clones, with some not included. Among more than 70,000 clones listed, approximately 91% were seen once. The input for sequencing was CD4+ or CD8+ T cells sorted from blood, taken in a trial of the OX40 agonist ivuxolimab. All receptors derive from an adult with an advanced solid tumor such as melanoma, head and neck, liver or kidney cancer.

The chain is built from TRBV27 and TRBJ2-1; D is uncertain. Germline V gene sequence: CDR1 MNHEY, CDR2 SMNVEV (reference sequence). V gave up 2 bases and J gave up 6 bases, with 5 bases separating them. There are 12 residues in the CDR3. The DNA of the CDR3 is TGTGCCAGCAGTTTAAGTCCCAATGAGCAGTTCTTC. This sequence encodes CASSLSPNEQFF.

This clone turned up a few times. The chain uses TRBV30 and TRBJ2-7; TRBD2 aligns across 13 bases. The germline V gene has CDR1 GTSNPN and CDR2 SVGIG (reference sequence). The J segment lost 6 bases and the V segment lost 3 bases, leaving 8 bases of the junction unmatched. The CDR3 contains 15 residues. The CDR3 loop is CAWRPTSGRFREQYF. In DNA form, the CDR3 reads TGTGCCTGGAGACCGACTAGCGGGAGGTTCCGCGAGCAGTACTTC.

The chain links TRBV4-1 to TRBJ2-4; a weak D match, TRBD2 (6 bases). The CDR3 loop spans 16 amino acids. The V end lost 4 bases, the J end lost 7 bases, and 20 bases lay between the germline ends. CDR1 and CDR2 (germline): MGHRA, YSYEKL. The CDR3 DNA sequence: TGCGCCAGCAGCCTTATACCGGGACTCGAGTCTAACATTCAGTACTTC. Translating it yields CASSLIPGLESNIQYF.

The chain couples TRBV2 to TRBJ2-3, with 8 positions matching TRBD2. V shed 6 bases and J 1 base; nucleotides not matched to a gene: 6. Germline CDR1 reads SNHLY; CDR2 reads FYNNEI. The CDR3 spans 15 residues. CDR3 in amino acids: CASRSQTSGTDTQYF. The CDR3, as DNA: TGTGCCAGCAGATCTCAGACTAGCGGCACAGATACGCAGTATTTT.

The V gene is TRBV4-2, the J gene TRBJ2-5, with 10 bases lining up with TRBD1. Unmatched junction bases numbered 12, after V lost 8 bases and J lost 6 bases. The CDR3 runs to 15 residues. The germline V gene encodes CDR1 LGHNA and CDR2 YNFKEQ. CDR3 DNA sequence: TGTGCCAGCCGGTTAACGACAGGGGGCCGCCAGACCCAGTACTTC. Translating it yields CASRLTTGGRQTQYF.

V and J are TRBV28 and TRBJ1-4, with 10 nucleotides matching TRBD1. CDR1 MDHEN and CDR2 SYDVKM come from the germline V gene. CDR3 length: 15 residues. The V gene end was trimmed by 8 bases and the J gene end by 8 bases; junction bases not matched to a gene: 11. The CDR3 DNA follows: TGTGCCAGCTATGGGTTCGGGACAGGGGACGAAAAACTGTTTTTT. Protein: CASYGFGTGDEKLFF.

The genes are TRBV19 and TRBJ2-1; weak D call: TRBD2 (5 bases). The germline V and J ends were trimmed by 1 base and 5 bases, with 12 bases remaining between them. The germline CDR1 and CDR2 sequences are LNHDA and SQIVND (reference sequence). The CDR3 extends over 15 amino acids. CDR3 protein: CASSIVGAANNEQFF. The CDR3 DNA follows: TGTGCCAGTAGTATAGTGGGAGCGGCGAACAATGAGCAGTTCTTC. The full variable domain, rest sourced from reference TRBV19 and TRBJ2-1, is DGGITQSPKYLFRKEGQNVTLSCEQNLNHDAMYWYRQDPGQGLRLIYYSQIVNDFQKGDIAEGYSVSREKKESFPLTVTSAQKNPTAFYLCASSIVGAANNEQFFGPGTRLTVL.

In its sample, this clone was seen once. V gene TRBV5-8 combines with J gene TRBJ2-5; 14 bases are shared with TRBD2. Germline V gene sequence: CDR1 SGHTS, CDR2 YDEGEE. V shed 1 base and J 4 bases; nucleotides not matched to a gene: 3. The CDR3 has 16 amino acids. For the CDR3, the DNA is TGTGCCAGCAGCTTGAGACTAGCGGGAGGGCGAGAGACCCAGTACTTC. Its translation is CASSLRLAGGRETQYF.

This rearrangement joins TRBV2 to TRBJ1-2; 9 bases match TRBD1. Germline lookup yields CDR1 SNHLY and CDR2 FYNNEI. CDR3 size: 16 residues. With V trimmed by 7 bases and J by 6 bases, 15 bases remained unmatched. DNA for the CDR3: TGTGCCAGCATTCTGGGGACCAGCGGGACAGGGAATGGCTACACCTTC. Its translation is CASILGTSGTGNGYTF.

The chain links TRBV2 to TRBJ2-7, with 8 bases aligning to TRBD1. V shed 4 bases and J 2 bases; nucleotides not matched to a gene: 7. The CDR3 length is 15 residues. Germline V gene data show CDR1 as SNHLY and CDR2 as FYNNEI. The CDR3 sequence is CASSVGDRFTYEQYF. In DNA form, the CDR3 reads TGTGCCAGCAGTGTTGGGGACAGGTTTACCTACGAGCAGTACTTC.

V gene TRBV11-2 combines with J gene TRBJ2-6, with unresolved D. The length of the CDR3 is 17 residues. Germline values: CDR1 SGHAT, CDR2 FQNNGV. V was clipped by 0 bases and J by 1 base, with 10 bases between them. In nucleotides, the CDR3 is TGTGCCAGCAGCTTAGATAGGGTAGCTTCTGGGGCCAACGTCCTGACTTTC. Translation: CASSLDRVASGANVLTF.

The chain uses TRBV6-5 and TRBJ2-7; possible D gene TRBD2, 6 bases. V was cut by 2 bases and J by 2 bases, with 13 bases left in between. From germline, CDR1 is MNHEY and CDR2 SVGAGI. This CDR3 comprises 15 residues. The CDR3 is CASSYGQGLTYEQYF. The CDR3 nucleotides are TGTGCCAGCAGTTACGGGCAGGGACTCACCTACGAGCAGTACTTC.

V and J are TRBV9 and TRBJ2-3; 13 positions agree with TRBD2. In germline, CDR1 is SGDLS, CDR2 YYNGEE. This CDR3 spans 15 amino acids. The junction had 10 bases not matched to a gene; V was cut back by 4 bases and J by 11 bases. This CDR3 reads CASSLGLAGEIKQYF. As DNA, the CDR3 is TGTGCCAGCAGCCTAGGACTAGCGGGAGAGATTAAGCAGTATTTT. Complete variable domain (other parts from reference TRBV9 and TRBJ2-3): DSGVTQTPKHLITATGQRVTLRCSPRSGDLSVYWYQQSLDQGLQFLIQYYNGEERAKGNILERFSAQQFPDLHSELNLSSLELGDSALYFCASSLGLAGEIKQYFGPGTRLTVL.

The J gene is TRBJ1-3, the V gene TRBV5-1, with D possibly matching TRBD1 (6 bases). This CDR3 spans 16 amino acids. Deletions cut 4 bases from V and 1 base from J, with 15 bases between. Per the germline V gene, CDR1 is SGHRS and CDR2 is YFSETQ. CDR3 region: CASSPGRQVSGNTIYF. In DNA, the CDR3 is TGCGCCAGCAGCCCGGGACGACAGGTTTCTGGAAACACCATATATTTT.

The chain carries TRBV30 and TRBJ2-6; D is possibly TRBD1 (6 bases). V was trimmed by 2 bases and J by 2 bases, leaving 10 bases between them. CDR1 is GTSNPN, CDR2 SVGIG, per germline (reference sequence). The CDR3 covers 15 residues. The CDR3 spells CAWSQHRAGANVLTF. CDR3 DNA sequence: TGTGCCTGGAGTCAACACAGGGCTGGGGCCAACGTCCTGACTTTC. The complete variable domain, with remaining parts taken from reference TRBV30 and TRBJ2-6, reads SQTIHQWPATLVQPVGSPLSLECTVEGTSNPNLYWYRQAAGRGLQLLFYSVGIGQISSEVPQNLSASRPQDRQFILSSKKLLLSDSGFYLCAWSQHRAGANVLTFGAGSRLTVL.

V usage is TRBV7-8 and J usage is TRBJ2-4; a possible D gene is TRBD2 (8 bases). Germline-derived CDR1 and CDR2 are SGHVS and FQNEAQ. Trimming cost V 4 bases and J 9 bases, with 22 bases left between them. The CDR3 is 16 amino acids. The CDR3 here is CASSSNLRGAGGIQYF. The CDR3 bases are TGTGCCAGCAGCTCCAACCTCAGGGGGGCGGGAGGCATTCAGTACTTC.

The CDR3 nucleotides are TGTGCCACCAGCAGAGCCCGGACTAGCGGGAGTAGTGATACGCAGTATTTT. Encoded protein: CATSRARTSGSSDTQYF. V usage is TRBV15 and J usage is TRBJ2-3; 13 nucleotides match TRBD2. Germline CDR1 is LNHNV and CDR2 is YYDKDF (reference sequence). The V and J ends lost 1 base and 6 bases, in that order; junction bases with no gene match: 7. The CDR3 has 17 residues.